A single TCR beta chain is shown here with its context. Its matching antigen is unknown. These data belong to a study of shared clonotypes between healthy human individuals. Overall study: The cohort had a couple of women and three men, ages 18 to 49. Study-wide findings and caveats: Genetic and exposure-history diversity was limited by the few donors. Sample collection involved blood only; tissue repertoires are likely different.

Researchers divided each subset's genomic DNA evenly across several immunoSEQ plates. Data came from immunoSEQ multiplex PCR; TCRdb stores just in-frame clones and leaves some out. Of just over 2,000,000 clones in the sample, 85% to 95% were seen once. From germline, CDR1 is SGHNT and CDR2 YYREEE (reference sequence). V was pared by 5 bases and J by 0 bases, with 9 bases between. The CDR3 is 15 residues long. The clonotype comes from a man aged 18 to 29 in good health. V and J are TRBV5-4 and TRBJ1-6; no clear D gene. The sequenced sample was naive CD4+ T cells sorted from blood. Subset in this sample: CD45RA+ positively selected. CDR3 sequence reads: CASSQTSSYNSPLHF. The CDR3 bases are TGTGCCAGCAGTCAAACTAGCTCCTATAATTCACCCCTCCACTTT. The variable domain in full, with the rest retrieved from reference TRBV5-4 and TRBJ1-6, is ETGVTQSPTHLIKTRGQQVTLRCSSQSGHNTVSWYQQALGQGPQFIFQYYREEENGRGNFPPRFSGLQFPNYSSELNVNALELDDSALYLCASSQTSSYNSPLHFGNGTRLTVT.